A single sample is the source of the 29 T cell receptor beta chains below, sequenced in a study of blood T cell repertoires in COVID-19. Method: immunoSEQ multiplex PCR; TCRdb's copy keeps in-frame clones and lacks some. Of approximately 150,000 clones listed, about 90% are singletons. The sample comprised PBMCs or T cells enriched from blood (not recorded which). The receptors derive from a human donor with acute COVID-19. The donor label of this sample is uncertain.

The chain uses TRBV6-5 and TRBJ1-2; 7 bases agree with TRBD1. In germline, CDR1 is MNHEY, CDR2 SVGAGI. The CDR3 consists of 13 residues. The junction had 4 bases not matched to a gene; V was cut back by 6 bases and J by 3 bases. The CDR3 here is CASRVGTDYGYTF. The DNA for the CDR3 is TGTGCCAGCAGGGTAGGGACAGACTATGGCTACACCTTC.

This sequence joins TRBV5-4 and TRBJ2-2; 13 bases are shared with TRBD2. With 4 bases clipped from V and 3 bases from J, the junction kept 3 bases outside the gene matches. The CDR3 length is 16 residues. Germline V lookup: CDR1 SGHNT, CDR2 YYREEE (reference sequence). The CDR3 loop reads CASSVGLAGDTGELFF. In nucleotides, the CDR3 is TGTGCCAGCAGCGTCGGACTAGCGGGGGACACCGGGGAGCTGTTTTTT.

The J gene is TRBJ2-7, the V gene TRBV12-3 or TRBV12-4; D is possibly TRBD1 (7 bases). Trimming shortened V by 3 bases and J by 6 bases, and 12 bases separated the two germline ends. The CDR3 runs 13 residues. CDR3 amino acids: CASSLAGGGEQYF. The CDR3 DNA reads TGTGCCAGCAGTTTGGCAGGGGGAGGCGAGCAGTACTTC.

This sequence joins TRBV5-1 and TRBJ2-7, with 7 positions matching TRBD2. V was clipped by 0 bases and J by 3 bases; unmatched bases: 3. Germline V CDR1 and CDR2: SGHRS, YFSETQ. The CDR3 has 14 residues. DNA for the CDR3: TGCGCCAGCAGCTTGGTTGGCGGGGGCTACGAGCAGTACTTC. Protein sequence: CASSLVGGGYEQYF. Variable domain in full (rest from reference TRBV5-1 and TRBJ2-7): KAGVTQTPRYLIKTRGQQVTLSCSPISGHRSVSWYQQTPGQGLQFLFEYFSETQRNKGNFPGRFSGRQFSNSRSEMNVSTLELGDSALYLCASSLVGGGYEQYFGPGTRLTVT.

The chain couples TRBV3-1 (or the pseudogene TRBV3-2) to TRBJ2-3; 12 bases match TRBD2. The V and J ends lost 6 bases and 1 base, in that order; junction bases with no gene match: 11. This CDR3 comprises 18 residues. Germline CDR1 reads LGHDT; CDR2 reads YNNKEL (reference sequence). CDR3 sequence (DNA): TGTGCCAGCAGTTCTAGCGGGGGGGCGGTTTCAGGCACAGATACGCAGTATTTT. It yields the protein CASSSSGGAVSGTDTQYF.

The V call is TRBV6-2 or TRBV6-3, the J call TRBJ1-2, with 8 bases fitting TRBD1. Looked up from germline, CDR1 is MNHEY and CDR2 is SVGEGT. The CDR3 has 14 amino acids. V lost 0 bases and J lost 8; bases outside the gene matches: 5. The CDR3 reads CASSYSQGAEGYTF. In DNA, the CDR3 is TGTGCCAGCAGTTACTCGCAGGGGGCGGAAGGCTACACCTTC.

The CDR3 DNA follows: TGTGCCATCAGTGAGATTAGCGGGGACACAGATACGCAGTATTTT. Protein product: CAISEISGDTDTQYF. The chain couples TRBV10-3 to TRBJ2-3, with 8 bases that match TRBD2. Germline lookup yields CDR1 ENHRY and CDR2 SYGVKD. This CDR3 comprises 15 residues. Losses at the gene ends were 2 bases for V and 2 bases for J; bases not matched to a gene: 3.

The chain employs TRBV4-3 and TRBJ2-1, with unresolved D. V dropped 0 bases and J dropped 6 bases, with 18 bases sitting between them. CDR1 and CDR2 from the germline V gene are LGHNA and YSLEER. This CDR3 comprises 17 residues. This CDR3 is CASSQEGELVPLNEQFF. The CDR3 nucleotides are TGCGCCAGCAGCCAAGAAGGAGAGTTGGTACCCCTCAATGAGCAGTTCTTC.

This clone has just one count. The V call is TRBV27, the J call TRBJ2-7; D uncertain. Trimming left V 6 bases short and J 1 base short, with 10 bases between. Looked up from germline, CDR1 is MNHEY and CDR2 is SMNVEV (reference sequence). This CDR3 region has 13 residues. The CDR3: CASSRTMSYEQYF. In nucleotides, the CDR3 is TGTGCCAGCAGCCGTACAATGTCCTACGAGCAGTACTTC.

DNA for the CDR3: TGCGCCAGCAGTATCACCCGACAGGGGGACAGTCATGGCTACACCTTC. It yields the protein CASSITRQGDSHGYTF. This rearrangement joins TRBV5-1 to TRBJ1-2; 9 bases align to TRBD1. J lost 6 bases, V lost 5 bases, and 14 bases had no gene match. The CDR3 contains 16 residues. Germline values: CDR1 SGHRS, CDR2 YFSETQ.

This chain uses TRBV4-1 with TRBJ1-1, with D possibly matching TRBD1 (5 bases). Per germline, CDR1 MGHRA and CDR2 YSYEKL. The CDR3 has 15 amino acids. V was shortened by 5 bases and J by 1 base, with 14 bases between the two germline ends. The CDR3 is CASSSLHQGNTEAFF. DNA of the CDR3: TGCGCCAGCAGCTCCCTCCACCAGGGGAACACTGAAGCTTTCTTT.

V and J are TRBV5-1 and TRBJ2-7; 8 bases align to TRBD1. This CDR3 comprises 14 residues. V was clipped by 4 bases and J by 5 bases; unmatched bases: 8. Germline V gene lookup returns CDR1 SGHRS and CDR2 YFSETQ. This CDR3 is CASSPDRAQDEQYF. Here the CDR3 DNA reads TGCGCCAGCAGCCCGGACAGGGCCCAGGACGAGCAGTACTTC.

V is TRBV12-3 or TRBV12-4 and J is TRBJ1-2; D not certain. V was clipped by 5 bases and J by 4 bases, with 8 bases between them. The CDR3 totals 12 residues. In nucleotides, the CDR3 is TGTGCCAGCAGTACCGCTAGCTATGGCTACACCTTC. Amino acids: CASSTASYGYTF.

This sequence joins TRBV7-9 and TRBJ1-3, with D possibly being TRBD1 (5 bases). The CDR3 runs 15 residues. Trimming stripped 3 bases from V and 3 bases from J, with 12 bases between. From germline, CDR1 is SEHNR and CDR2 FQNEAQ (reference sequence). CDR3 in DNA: TGTGCCAGCAGCTTCGCCAGGGTGGATGGAAACACCATATATTTT. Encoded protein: CASSFARVDGNTIYF.

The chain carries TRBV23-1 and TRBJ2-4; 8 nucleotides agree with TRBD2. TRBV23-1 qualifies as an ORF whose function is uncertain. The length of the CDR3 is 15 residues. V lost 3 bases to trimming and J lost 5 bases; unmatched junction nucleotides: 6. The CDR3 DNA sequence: TGCGCCAGCAGTCACCGGGGGGGGCATGAAAACATTCAGTACTTC. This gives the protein CASSHRGGHENIQYF.

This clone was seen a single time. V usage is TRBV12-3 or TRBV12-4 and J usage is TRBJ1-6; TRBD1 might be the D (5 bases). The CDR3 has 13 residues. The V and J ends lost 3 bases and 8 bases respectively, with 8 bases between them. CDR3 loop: CASSFGAYSPLHF. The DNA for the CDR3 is TGTGCCAGCAGTTTTGGGGCTTATTCACCCCTCCACTTT.

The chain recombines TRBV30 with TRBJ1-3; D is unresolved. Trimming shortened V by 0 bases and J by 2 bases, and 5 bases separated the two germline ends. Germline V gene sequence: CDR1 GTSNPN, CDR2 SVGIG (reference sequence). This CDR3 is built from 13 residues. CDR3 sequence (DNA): TGTGCCTGGAGTGTACAGCCTGGAAACACCATATATTTT. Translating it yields CAWSVQPGNTIYF. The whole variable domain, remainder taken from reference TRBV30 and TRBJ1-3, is SQTIHQWPATLVQPVGSPLSLECTVEGTSNPNLYWYRQAAGRGLQLLFYSVGIGQISSEVPQNLSASRPQDRQFILSSKKLLLSDSGFYLCAWSVQPGNTIYFGEGSWLTVV.

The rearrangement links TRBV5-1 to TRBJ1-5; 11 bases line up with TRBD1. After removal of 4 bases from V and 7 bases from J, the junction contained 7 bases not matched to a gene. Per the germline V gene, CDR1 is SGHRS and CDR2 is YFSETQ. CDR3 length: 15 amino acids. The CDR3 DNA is TGCGCCAGCAGCCTGGACAGGGGGCCCGCGCAGCCCCAGCATTTT. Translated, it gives CASSLDRGPAQPQHF.

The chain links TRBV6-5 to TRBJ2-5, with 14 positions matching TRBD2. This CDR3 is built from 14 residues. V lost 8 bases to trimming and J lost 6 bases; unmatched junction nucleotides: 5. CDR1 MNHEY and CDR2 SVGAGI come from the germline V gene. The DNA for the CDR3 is TGTGCCAGCGGGAGGACTAGCGGGGGGAAGACCCAGTACTTC. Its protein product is CASGRTSGGKTQYF.

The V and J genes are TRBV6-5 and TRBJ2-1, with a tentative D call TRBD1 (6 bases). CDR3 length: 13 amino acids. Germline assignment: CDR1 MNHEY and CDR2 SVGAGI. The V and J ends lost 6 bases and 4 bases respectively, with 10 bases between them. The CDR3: CASSLQGYNEQFF. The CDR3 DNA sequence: TGTGCCAGCAGCCTCCAGGGGTACAATGAGCAGTTCTTC.

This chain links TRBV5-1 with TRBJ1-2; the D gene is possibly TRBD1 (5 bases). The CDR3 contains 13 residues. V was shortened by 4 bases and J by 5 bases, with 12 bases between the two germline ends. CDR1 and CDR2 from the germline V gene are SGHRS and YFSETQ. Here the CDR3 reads CASSPDGGYGYTF. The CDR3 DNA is TGCGCCAGCAGCCCCGATGGGGGGTATGGCTACACCTTC.

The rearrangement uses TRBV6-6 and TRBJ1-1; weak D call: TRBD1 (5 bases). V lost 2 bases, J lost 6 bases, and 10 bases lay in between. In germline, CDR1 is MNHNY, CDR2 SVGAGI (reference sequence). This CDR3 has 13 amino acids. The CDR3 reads CASSYGGVAEAFF. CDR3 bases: TGTGCCAGCAGTTACGGGGGGGTTGCTGAAGCTTTCTTT.

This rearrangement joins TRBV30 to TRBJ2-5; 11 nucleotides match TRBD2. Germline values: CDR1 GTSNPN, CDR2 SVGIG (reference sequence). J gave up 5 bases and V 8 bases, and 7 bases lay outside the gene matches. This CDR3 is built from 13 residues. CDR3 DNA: TGTGCCGTCGGGGTAGCGGGGGGGGAGACCCAGTACTTC. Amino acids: CAVGVAGGETQYF.

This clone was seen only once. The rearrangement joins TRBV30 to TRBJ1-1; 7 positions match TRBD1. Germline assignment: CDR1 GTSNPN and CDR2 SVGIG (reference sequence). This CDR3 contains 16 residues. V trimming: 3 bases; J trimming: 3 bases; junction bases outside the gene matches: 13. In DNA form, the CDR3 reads TGTGCCTGGAGCGCCCTCGAGCACCAGGGGGACACTGAAGCTTTCTTT. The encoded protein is CAWSALEHQGDTEAFF.

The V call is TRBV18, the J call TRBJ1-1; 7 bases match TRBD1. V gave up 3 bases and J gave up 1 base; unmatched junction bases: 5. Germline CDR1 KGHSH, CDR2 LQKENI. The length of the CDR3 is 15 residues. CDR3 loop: CASSPWQGGNTEAFF. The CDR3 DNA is TGTGCCAGCTCACCGTGGCAGGGGGGGAACACTGAAGCTTTCTTT.

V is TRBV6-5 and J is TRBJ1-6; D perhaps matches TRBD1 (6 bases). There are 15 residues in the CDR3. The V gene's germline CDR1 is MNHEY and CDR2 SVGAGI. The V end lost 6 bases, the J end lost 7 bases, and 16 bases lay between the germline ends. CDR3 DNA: TGTGCCAGCAGAGACTCAGGGACACGGAATTCACCCCTCCACTTT. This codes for CASRDSGTRNSPLHF.

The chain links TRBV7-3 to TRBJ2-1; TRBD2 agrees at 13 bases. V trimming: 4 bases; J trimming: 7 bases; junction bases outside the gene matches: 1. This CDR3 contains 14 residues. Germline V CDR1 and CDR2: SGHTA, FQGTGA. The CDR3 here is CASSWGLAGNEQFF. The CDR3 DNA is TGTGCCAGCAGCTGGGGACTAGCGGGGAATGAGCAGTTCTTC.

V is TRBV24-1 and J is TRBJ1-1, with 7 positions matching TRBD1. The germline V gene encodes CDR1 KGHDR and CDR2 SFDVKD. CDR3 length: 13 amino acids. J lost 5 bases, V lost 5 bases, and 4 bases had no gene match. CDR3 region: CATSGQGSTEAFF. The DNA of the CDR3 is TGTGCCACCAGTGGACAGGGTAGTACTGAAGCTTTCTTT.

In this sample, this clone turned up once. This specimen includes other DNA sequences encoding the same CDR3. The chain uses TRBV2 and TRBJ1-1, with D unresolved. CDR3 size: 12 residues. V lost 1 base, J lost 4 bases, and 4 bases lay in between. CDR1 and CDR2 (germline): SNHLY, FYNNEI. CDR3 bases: TGTGCCAGCAGTGAAGGCAGCACTGAAGCTTTCTTT. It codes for CASSEGSTEAFF.